This T cell receptor beta chain was identified during a study of OX40 agonist ivuxolimab in advanced cancers. Looking at the study overall: An anti-OX40 (CD134) antibody with agonistic activity, ivuxolimab, was administered to patients. The study gave patients intravenous ivuxolimab at 0.01 to 10 mg/kg every 2 weeks. Three partial responders included one hepatocellular carcinoma patient and two cutaneous melanoma patients.

The assay was immunoSEQ multiplex PCR, and TCRdb's table has in-frame clones only and misses some. The sample lists approximately 84,000 clones; roughly 86% were seen once. With V trimmed by 4 bases and J by 4 bases, 9 bases remained unmatched. The CDR3 contains 15 residues. Per germline, CDR1 SGHDT and CDR2 YYEEEE. Study outcomes and limitations: Among T cells, CD8+ cells averaged more expanded clones than CD4+ cells.

As regards this clone: No antigen is known for it.

This clonotype was sampled from an adult with an advanced solid tumor such as melanoma, head and neck, liver or kidney cancer. V and J are TRBV5-6 and TRBJ1-2, with TRBD1 matching 8 bases. The sequencing used CD4+ or CD8+ T cells sorted from blood, collected in a trial of the OX40 agonist ivuxolimab. The CDR3 loop reads CASSQDRVSIYGYTF. CDR3 coding DNA: TGTGCCAGCAGCCAGGACAGGGTTTCCATCTATGGCTACACCTTC. The whole variable domain, remainder taken from reference TRBV5-6 and TRBJ1-2, is DAGVTQSPTHLIKTRGQQVTLRCSPKSGHDTVSWYQQALGQGPQFIFQYYEEEERQRGNFPDRFSGHQFPNYSSELNVNALLLGDSALYLCASSQDRVSIYGYTFGSGTRLTVV.